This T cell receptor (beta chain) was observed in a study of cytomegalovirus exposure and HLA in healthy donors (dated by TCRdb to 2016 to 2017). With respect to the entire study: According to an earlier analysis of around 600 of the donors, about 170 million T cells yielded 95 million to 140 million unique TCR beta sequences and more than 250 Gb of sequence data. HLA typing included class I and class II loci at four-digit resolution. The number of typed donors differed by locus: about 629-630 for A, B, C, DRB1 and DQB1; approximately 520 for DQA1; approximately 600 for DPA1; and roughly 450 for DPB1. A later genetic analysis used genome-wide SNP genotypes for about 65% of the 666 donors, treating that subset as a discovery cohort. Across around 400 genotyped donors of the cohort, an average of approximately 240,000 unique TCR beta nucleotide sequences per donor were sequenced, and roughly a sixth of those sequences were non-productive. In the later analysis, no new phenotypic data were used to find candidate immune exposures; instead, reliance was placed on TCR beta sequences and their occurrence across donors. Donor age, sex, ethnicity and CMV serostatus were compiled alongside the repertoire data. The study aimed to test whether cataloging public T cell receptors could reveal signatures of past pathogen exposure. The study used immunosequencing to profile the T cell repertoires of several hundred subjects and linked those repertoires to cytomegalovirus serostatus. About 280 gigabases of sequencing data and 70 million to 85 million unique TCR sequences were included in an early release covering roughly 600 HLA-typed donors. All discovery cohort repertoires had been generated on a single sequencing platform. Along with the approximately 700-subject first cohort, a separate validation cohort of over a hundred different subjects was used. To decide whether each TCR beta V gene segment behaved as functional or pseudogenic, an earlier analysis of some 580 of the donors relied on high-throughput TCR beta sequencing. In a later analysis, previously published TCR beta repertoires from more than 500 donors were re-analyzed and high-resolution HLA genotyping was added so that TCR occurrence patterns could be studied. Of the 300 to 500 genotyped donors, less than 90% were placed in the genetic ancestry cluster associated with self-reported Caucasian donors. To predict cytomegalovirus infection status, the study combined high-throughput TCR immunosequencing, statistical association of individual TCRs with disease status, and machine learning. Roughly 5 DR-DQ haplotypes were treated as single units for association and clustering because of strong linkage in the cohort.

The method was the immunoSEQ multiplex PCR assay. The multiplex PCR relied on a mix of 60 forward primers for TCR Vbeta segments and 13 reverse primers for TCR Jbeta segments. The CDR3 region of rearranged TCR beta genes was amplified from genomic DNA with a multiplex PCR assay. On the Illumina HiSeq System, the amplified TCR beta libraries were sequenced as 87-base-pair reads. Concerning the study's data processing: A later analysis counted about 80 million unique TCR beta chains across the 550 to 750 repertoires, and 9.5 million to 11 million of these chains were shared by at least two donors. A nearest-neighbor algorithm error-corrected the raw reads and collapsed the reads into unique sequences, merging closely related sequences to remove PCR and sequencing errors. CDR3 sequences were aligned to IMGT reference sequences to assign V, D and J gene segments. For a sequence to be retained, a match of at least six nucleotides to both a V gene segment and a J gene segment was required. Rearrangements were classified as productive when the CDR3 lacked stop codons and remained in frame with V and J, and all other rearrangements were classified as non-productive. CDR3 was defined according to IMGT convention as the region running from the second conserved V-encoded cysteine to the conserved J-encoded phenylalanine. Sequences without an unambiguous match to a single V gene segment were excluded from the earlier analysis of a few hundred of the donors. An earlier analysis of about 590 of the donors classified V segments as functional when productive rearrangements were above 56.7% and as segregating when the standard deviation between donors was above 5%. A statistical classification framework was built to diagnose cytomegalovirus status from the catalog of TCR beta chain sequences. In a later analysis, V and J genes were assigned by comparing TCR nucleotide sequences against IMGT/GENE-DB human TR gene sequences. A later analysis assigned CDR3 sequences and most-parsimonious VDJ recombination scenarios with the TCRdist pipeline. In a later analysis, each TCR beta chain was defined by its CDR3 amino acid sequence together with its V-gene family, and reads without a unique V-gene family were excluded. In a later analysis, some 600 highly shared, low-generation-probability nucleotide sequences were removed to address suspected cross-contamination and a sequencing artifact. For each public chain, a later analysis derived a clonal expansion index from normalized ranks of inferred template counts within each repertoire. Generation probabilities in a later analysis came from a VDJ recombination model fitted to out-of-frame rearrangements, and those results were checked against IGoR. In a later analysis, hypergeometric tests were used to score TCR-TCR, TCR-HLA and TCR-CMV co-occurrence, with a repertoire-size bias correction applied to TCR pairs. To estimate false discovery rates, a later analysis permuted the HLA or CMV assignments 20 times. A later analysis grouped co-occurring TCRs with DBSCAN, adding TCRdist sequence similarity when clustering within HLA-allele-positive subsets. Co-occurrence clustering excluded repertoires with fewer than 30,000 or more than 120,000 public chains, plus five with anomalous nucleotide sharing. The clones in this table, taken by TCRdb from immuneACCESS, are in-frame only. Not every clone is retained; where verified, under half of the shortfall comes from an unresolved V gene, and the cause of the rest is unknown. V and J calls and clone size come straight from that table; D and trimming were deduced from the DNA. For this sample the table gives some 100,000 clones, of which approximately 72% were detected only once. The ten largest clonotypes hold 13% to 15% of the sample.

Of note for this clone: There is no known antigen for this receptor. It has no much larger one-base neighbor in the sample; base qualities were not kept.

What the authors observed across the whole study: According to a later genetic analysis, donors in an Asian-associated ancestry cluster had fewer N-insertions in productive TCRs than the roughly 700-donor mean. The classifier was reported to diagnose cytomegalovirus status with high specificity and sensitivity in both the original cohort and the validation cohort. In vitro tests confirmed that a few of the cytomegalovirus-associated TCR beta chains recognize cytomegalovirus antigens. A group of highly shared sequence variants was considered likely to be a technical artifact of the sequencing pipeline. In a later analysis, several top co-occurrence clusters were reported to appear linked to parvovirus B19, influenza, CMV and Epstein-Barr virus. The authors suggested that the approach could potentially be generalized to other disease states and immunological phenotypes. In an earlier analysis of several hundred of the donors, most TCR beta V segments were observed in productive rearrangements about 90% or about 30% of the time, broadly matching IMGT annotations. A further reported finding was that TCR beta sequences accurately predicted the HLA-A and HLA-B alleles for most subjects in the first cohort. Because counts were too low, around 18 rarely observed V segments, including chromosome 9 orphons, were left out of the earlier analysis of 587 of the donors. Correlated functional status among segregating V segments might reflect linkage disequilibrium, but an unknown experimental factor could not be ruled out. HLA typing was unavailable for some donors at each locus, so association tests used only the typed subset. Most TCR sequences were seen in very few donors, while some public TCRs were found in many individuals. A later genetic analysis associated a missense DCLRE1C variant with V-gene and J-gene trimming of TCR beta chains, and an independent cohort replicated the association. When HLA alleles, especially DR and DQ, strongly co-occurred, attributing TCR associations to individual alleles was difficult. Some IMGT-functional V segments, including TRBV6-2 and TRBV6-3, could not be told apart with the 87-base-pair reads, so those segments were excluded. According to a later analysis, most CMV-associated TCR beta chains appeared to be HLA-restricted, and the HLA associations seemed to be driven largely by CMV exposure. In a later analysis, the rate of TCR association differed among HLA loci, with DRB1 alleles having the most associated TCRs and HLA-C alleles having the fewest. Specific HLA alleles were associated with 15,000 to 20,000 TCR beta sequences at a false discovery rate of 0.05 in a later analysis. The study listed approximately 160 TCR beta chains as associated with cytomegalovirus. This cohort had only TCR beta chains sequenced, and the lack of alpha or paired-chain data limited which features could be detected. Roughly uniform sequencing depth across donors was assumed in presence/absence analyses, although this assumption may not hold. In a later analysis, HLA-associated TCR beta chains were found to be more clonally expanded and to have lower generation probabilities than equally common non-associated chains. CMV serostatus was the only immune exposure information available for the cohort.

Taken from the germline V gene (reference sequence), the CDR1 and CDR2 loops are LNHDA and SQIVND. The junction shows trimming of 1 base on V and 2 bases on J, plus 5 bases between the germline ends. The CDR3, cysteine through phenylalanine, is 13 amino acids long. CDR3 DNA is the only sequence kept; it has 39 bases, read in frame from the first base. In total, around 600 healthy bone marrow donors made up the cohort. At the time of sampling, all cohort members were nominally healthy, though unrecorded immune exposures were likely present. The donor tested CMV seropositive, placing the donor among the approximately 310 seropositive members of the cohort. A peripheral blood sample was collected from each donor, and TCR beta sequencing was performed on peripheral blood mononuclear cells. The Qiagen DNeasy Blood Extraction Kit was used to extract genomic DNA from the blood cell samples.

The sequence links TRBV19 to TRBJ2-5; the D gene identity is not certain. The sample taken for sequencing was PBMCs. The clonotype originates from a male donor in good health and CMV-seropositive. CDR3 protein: CASSIALQETQYF. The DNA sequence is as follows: TGTGCCAGTAGTATAGCCCTACAAGAGACCCAGTACTTC.